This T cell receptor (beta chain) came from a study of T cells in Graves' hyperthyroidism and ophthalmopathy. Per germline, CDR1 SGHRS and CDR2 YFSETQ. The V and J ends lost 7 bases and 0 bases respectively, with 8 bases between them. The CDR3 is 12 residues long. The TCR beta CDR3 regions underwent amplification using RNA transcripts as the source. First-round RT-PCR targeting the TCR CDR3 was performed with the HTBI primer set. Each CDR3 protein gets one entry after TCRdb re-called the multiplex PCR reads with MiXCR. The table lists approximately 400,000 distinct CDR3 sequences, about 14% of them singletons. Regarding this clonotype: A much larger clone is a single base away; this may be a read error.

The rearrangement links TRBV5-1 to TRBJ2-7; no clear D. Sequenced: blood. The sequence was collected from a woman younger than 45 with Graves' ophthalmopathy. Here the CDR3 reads CASWESSYEQYF. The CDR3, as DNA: TGCGCCAGCTGGGAAAGCTCCTACGAGCAGTACTTC.